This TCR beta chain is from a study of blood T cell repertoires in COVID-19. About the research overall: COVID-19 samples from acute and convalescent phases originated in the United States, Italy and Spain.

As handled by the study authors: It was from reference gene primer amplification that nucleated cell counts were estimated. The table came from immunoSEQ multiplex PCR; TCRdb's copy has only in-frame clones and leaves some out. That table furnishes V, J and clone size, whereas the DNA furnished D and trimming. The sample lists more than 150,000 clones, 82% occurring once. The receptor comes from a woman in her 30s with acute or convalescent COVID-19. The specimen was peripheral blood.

The CDR3 nucleotides are TGCGCCAGCAGCCTGGACATAATAAACAATGAGCAGTTCTTC. Translation gives CASSLDIINNEQFF. The chain couples TRBV5-1 to TRBJ2-1; tentatively, D is TRBD1 (5 bases). Germline assignment: CDR1 SGHRS and CDR2 YFSETQ. This CDR3 has 14 residues. Trimming stripped 4 bases from V and 5 bases from J, with 13 bases between.